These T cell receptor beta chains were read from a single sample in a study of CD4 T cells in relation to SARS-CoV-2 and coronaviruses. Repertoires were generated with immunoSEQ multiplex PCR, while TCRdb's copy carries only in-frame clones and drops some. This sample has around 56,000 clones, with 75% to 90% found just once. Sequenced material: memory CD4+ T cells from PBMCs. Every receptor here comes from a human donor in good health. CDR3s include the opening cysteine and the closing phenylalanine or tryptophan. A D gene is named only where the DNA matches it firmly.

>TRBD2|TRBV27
CASSLPPGRGGNIQYF
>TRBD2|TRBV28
CASSLSWGGGTSGNNEQFF
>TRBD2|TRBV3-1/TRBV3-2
CASSGLAGPEQYF
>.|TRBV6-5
CAARTVNSYEQYF
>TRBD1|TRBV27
CASSTQGGGRYEQYF
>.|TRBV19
CAIQDSGNTIYF
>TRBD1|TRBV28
CASCSQGGIAGNTIYF
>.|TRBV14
CASSQELDTDTQYF
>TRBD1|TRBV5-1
CASSPATGSEAFF
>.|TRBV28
CASRTPEGVGQPQHF
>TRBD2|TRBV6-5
CASSRGLGAEQYF
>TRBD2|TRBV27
CASSSLPTSGRGEQYF
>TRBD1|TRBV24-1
CATSESRGNNSPLHF
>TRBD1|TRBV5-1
CASSLYGDRGGYTF
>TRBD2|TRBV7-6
CASSSYGTSAGTGELFF
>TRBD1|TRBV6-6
CASSRTGLVYEQYF
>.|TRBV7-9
CASSSGGFTEAFF
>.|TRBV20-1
CSVRTDYEQYF
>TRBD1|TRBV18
CASSPPTGNMDEQYF
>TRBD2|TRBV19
CASSIVSSSGRVYNEQFF
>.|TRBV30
CAWSRSSYNSPLHF
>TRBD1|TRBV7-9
CASSLLGQATYGYTF
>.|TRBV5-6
CASSLKYMGDGYTF
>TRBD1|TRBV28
CASKTGGRDIQYF
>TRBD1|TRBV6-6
CASSRTGEKSSGNTIYF
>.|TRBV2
CATTREKNYGYTF
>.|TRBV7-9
CASSLAEKTGEQYF
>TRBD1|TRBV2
CASSEQGAAGNTIYF
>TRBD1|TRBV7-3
CASSRTGGGQETQYF
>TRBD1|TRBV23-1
CASSHDRESYEQYF
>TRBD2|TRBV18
CASSPMAGAEEQYF
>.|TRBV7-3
CASSLGPTNTGELFF
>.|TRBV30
CAWSPSSLGGNTIYF
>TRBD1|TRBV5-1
CASSRERLQGQGLAKNIQYF
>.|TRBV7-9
CASGGSGELFF
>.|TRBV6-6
CASRNRIYEQYF
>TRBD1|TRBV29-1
CSVDRTGGNEQFF
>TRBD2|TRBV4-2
CASSQRGSTSAAKNIQYF
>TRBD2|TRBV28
CASSSRTSGRANEQFF
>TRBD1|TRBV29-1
CSVEPDRGPLQYF
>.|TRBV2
CASSEGAPVYF